This T cell receptor (beta chain) derives from a study of cytomegalovirus exposure and HLA in healthy donors. Study overall: In an early release, HLA-typed donors contributed 80 million to 95 million unique TCR sequences. Overall study findings and caveats: For cytomegalovirus status, the classifier reportedly gave diagnoses with high specificity and sensitivity. In a later analysis, around 18,000 TCR beta sequences were associated with HLA alleles at 0.05 false discovery rate.

The V gene lost 1 base and the J gene lost 6 bases, with 7 bases spanning the gap. Per the germline V gene, CDR1 is SGHTA and CDR2 is FQGTGA. The CDR3 runs to 13 residues. Primers: 60 Vbeta forward and 13 Jbeta reverse. Assay: immunoSEQ multiplex PCR; the TCRdb copy retains only in-frame clones and omits some. The repertoire includes roughly 80,000 clones, around 85% of them detected once, and 2% to 2.5% sits in the top ten. On this clone itself: Its antigen is still unknown.

Sequencing input: PBMCs. This receptor was obtained from a woman between 45 and 60 years old in good health and CMV-seronegative. The rearrangement links TRBV7-3 to TRBJ2-1; D not resolved. DNA of the CDR3: TGTGCCAGCAGCTTAAGCGGTGCCAATGAGCAGTTCTTC. Translation: CASSLSGANEQFF.